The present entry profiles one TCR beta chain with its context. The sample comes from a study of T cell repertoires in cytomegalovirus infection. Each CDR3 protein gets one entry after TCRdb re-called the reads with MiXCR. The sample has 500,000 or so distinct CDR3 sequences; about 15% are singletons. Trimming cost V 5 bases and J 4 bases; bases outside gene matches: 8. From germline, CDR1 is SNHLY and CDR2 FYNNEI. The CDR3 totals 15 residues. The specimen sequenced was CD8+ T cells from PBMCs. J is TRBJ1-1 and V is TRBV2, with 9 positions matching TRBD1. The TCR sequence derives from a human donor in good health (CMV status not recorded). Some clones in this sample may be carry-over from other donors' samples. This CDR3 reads CASSLDRGKGTEAFF. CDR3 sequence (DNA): TGTGCCAGCAGTCTCGACAGGGGGAAAGGCACTGAAGCTTTCTTT.